This is a list of T cell receptor beta chains from one sample in a study of control samples from healthy donors and cancer patients. Sequencing used immunoSEQ multiplex PCR; TCRdb keeps in-frame clones, though not all of them. The table lists roughly 45,000 clones, 85% to 95% of them singletons. Input material: PBMCs. The source of these receptors is a man aged 25 to 45 with colorectal cancer. The conserved cysteine and the conserved F or W are not part of the CDR3 here. The order of the fields is J gene, V gene, clone size, CDR3 protein. Clone size is given for some rows only: seen once, a few or many times, or a class if the clone is expanded.

>TRBJ2-7|TRBV30|NA
AWTSGVVYEQY
>TRBJ2-7|TRBV18|NA
ASSLKSGTIFPISYEQY
>TRBJ1-2|TRBV3-1/TRBV3-2|NA
ASSQDIDGYT
>TRBJ1-2|TRBV10-3|NA
AISNPTVGGYT
>TRBJ1-5|TRBV6-5|NA
ASRRGPDQPQH
>TRBJ1-1|TRBV4-3|NA
ASSPTGRTETEAF
>TRBJ2-2|TRBV19|NA
ASSIVIPGELF
>TRBJ2-1|TRBV7-8|NA
ASNPPRERWGNEQF
>TRBJ2-7|TRBV6-1|NA
ASSDLDWAIRYEQY
>TRBJ2-2|TRBV6-5|NA
ASSPRGNGELF
>TRBJ2-7|TRBV19|NA
ASSRYHGTSGEYEQY
>TRBJ2-3|TRBV5-8|NA
ASSLDPRGAGTDTQY
>TRBJ1-3|TRBV11-2|NA
ASSFGRALSGNTIY
>TRBJ1-6|TRBV7-9|NA
ASSLGQNNSPLH
>TRBJ2-1|TRBV5-8|NA
ASSLEGARGDEQF
>TRBJ2-2|TRBV12-3/TRBV12-4|NA
ASRSANTGELF
>TRBJ2-3|TRBV4-2|once
ASSQDYRYTDTQY
>TRBJ2-7|TRBV5-1|NA
ASSLERLAGASSEQY
>TRBJ2-5|TRBV5-4|NA
ASSPPGEWETQY
>TRBJ1-2|TRBV5-1|NA
ASSLQGAQNYGYT
>TRBJ2-1|TRBV20-1|NA
SASLGGHEQF
>TRBJ2-1|TRBV7-2|NA
ASVRLAGYSYNEQF
>TRBJ2-2|TRBV15|NA
ATSRVGTVTGELF
>TRBJ1-4|TRBV3-1/TRBV3-2|NA
ASSQGLTGANEKLF
>TRBJ2-1|TRBV11-2|NA
ASRLGTSGGHEQF
>TRBJ1-1|TRBV5-1|NA
ASSLERIYTEAF
>TRBJ1-3|TRBV18|once
ASSRAGSSGNTIY
>TRBJ1-1|TRBV7-2|NA
ASSPHRAGSITQGNEAF
>TRBJ2-1|TRBV5-6|NA
ASSFDGEFYNEQF
>TRBJ2-7|TRBV5-6|few
ASSLDRDEQY
>TRBJ2-1|TRBV5-4|once
ASSFPGLAGGLSGKNEQF
>TRBJ1-1|TRBV5-1|NA
ASSLRQSRMNTEAF
>TRBJ1-3|TRBV6-6|NA
ASRWDGGYSGNTIY
>TRBJ1-3|TRBV7-9|NA
ASSFDATGNTIY
>TRBJ1-1|TRBV9|NA
ASRPTPGRPSLNTEAF
>TRBJ2-1|TRBV12-5|NA
ASGLILTSGGVNEQF
>TRBJ1-1|TRBV4-3|NA
ASSQVGREAF
>TRBJ1-2|TRBV4-3|once
ASSQDRPGIGTGLYGYT